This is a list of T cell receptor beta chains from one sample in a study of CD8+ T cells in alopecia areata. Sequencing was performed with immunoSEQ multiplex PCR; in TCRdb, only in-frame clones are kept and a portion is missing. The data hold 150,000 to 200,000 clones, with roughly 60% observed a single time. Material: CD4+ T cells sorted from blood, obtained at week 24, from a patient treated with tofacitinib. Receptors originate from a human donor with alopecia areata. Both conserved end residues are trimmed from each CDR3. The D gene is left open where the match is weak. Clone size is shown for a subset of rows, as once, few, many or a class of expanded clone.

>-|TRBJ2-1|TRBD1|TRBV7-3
ASSSPGQGYNEQF
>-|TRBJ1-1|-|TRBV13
ASSPRVAIQGFKNTEAF
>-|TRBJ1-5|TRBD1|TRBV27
ASKGGTGAGQPQH
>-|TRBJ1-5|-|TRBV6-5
ASSVGQNQPQH
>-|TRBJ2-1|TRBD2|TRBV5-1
ASSPGLAGGPADEQF
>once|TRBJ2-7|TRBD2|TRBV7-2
ASSLAAGGSYEQY
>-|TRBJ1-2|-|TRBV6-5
ASKLGTSQIYGYT
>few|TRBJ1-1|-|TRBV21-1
ASSKGSGMTEAF
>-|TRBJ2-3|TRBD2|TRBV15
ASTAGAHGTDTQY
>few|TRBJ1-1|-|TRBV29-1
SVGQGSTEAF
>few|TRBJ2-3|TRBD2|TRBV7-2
ASGTSGATQY
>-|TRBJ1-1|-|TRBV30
AWNPNLNTEAF
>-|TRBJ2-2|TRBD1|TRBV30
AWSAGTANTGELF
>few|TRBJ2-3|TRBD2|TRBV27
ASNSERGRAFKDTQY
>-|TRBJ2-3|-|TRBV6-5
ASSETGKADTQY